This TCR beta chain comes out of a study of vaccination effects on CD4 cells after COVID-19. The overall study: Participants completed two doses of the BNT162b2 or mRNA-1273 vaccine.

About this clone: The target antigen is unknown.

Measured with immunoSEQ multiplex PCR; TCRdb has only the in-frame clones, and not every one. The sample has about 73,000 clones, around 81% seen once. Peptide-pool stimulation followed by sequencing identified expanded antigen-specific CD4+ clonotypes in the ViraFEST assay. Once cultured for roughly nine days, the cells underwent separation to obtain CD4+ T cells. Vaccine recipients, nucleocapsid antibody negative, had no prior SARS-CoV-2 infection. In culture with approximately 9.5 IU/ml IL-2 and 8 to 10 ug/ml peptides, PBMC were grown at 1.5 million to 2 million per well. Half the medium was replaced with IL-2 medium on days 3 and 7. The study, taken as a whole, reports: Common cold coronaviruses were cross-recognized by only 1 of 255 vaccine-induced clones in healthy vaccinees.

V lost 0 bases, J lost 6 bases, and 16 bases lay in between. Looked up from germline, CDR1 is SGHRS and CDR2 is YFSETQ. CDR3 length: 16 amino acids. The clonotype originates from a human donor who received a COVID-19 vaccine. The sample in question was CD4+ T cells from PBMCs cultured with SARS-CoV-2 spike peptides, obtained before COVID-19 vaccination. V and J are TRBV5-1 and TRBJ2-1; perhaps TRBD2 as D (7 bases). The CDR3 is CASSLEQGSGGNEQFF. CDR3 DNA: TGCGCCAGCAGCTTGGAGCAGGGGTCGGGGGGCAATGAGCAGTTCTTC.